This note documents a single T cell receptor (beta chain) sequence. V lost 4 bases to trimming and J lost 8 bases; unmatched junction nucleotides: 6. The CDR3 is 15 residues long. The germline CDR1 and CDR2 sequences are SGHNT and YYREEE (reference sequence). This specimen belongs to a study of blood T cell repertoires in COVID-19. Across the study: Specimens from acute and convalescent COVID-19 originated in the United States, Italy and Spain. PBMCs, B-cell-depleted T cells, or T cells were the source of the cDNA or gDNA that made up the material.

Authors' data handling: Estimation of nucleated cell counts relied on the amplification of reference gene primers. Repertoires were generated with immunoSEQ multiplex PCR, while TCRdb's copy carries only in-frame clones and drops some. V, J and clone size are taken as reported in that table, and D and trimming were inferred from the DNA itself. This table holds 150,000 to 200,000 clones, more than 80% found once. The material sequenced was peripheral blood. The receptor's source is a man in his sixties with acute or convalescent COVID-19. The V call is TRBV5-4, the J call TRBJ2-2, with 12 bases that match TRBD2. DNA of the CDR3: TGTGCCAGCAGCAAGACTAGCGGGGGACCGGGGGAGCTGTTTTTT. Translating gives CASSKTSGGPGELFF.